This T cell receptor beta chain is from a study of blood T cells in healthy people across ages. Per individual sample, total RNA of at least 6 micrograms was extracted. Points from the study as a whole: Because sorting was not performed, PBMCs prevented conclusive naive versus antigen-experienced comparison.

On this clonotype: The antigen is unknown.

Together with a sample-barcoded 5' primer, a J-beta primer mix was included in a second PCR lasting about 6 to 11 cycles. Unique molecular identifiers of 12 random nucleotides labeled each cDNA. TCRdb re-called the 5' RACE reads with MiXCR, one entry per CDR3 protein. This repertoire shows about 930,000 distinct CDR3 sequences, about 27% found once; its top ten account for 10% to 13%. The sample was also linked to a second study, of T cells of mothers and their children. That investigation notes: Donation involved three healthy Caucasian mothers and the six children that they had.

Sequencing was done on a sample of blood. The sequence was obtained from a woman between 35 and 50 years old in good health.

The CDR3 region is CASSDSAGGYNEQYF. Here the CDR3 DNA reads TGTGCCAGCAGTGACTCTGCGGGGGGTTACAATGAGCAGTACTTC. This rearrangement joins TRBV6-4 to TRBJ2-7, with 8 nucleotides matching TRBD2. The V gene's germline CDR1 is MRHNA and CDR2 SNTAGT. With 0 bases clipped from V and 7 bases from J, the junction kept 8 bases outside the gene matches. The CDR3 sequence is 15 residues long.